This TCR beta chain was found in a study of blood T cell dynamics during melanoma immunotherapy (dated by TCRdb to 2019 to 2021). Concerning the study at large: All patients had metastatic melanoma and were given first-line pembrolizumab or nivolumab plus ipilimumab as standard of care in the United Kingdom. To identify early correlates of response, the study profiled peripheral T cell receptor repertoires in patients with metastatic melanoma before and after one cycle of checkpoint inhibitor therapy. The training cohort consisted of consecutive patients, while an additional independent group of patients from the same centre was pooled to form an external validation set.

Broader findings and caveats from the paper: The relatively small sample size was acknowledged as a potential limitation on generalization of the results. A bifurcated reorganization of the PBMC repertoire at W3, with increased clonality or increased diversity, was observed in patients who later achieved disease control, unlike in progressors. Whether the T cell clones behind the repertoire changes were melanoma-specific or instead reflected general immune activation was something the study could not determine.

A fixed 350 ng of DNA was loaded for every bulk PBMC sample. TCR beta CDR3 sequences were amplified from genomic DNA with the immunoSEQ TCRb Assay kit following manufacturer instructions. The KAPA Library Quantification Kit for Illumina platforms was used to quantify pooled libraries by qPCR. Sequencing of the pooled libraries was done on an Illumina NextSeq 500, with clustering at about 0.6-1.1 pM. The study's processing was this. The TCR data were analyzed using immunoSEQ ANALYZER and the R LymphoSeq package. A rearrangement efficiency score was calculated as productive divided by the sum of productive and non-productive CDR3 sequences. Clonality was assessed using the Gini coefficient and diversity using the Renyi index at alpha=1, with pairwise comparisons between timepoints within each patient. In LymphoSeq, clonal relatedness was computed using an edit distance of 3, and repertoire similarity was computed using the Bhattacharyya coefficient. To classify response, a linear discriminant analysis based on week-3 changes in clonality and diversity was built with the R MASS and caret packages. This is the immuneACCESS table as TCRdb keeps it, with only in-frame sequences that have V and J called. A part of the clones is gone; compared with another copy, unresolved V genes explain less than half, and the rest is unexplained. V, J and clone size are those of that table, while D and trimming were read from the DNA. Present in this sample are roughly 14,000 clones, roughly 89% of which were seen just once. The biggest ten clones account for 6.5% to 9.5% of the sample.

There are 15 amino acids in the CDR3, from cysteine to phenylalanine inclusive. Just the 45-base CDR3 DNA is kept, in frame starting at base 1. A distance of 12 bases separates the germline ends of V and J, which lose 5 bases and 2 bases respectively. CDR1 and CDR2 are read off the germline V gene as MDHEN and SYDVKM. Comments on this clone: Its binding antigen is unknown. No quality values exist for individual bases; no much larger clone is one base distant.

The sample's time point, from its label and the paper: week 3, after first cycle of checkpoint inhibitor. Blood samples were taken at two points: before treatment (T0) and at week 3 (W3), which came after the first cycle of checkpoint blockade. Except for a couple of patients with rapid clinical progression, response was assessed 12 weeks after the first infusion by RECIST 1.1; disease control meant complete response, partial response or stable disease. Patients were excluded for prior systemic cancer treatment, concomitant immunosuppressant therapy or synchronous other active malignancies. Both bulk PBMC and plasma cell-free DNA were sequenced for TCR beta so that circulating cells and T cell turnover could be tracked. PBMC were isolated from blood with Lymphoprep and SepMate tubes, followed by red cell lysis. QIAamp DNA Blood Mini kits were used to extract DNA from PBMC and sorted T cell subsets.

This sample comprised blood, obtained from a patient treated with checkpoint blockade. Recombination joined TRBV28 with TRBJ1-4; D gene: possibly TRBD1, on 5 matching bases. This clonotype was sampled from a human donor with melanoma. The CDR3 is CASSLPGDTNEKLFF. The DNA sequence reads TGTGCCAGCAGTCTCCCGGGGGATACTAATGAAAAACTGTTTTTT. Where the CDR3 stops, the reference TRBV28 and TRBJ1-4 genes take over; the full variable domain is DVKVTQSSRYLVKRTGEKVFLECVQDMDHENMFWYRQDPGLGLRLIYFSYDVKMKEKGDIPEGYSVSREKKERFSLILESASTNQTSMYLCASSLPGDTNEKLFFGSGTQLSVL.